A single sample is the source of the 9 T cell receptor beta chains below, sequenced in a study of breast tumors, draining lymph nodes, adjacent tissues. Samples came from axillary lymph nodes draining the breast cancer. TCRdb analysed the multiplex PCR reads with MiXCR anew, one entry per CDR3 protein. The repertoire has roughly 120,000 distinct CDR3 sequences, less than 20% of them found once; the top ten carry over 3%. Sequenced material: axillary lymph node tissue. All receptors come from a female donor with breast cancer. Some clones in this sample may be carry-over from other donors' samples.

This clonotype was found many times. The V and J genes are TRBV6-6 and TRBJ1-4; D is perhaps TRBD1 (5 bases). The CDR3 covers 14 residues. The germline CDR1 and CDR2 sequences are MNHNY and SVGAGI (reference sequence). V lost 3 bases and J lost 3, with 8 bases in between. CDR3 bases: TGTGCCAGCAGTTATAGGGGTGCTAATGAAAAACTGTTTTTT. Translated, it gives CASSYRGANEKLFF.

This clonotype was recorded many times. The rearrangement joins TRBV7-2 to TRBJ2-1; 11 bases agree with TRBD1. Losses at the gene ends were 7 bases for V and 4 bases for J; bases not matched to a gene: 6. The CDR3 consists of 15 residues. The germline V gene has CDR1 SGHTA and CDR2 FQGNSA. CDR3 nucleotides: TGTGCCAGCACCCATGGGACAGGGGGTTACAATGAGCAGTTCTTC. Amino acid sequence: CASTHGTGGYNEQFF.

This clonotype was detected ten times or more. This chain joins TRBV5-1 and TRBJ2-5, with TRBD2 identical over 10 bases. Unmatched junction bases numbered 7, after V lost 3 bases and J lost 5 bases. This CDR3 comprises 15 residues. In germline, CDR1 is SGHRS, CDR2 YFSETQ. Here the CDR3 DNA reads TGCGCCAGCAGCTCCCGAGCGGGGGGGATGGAGACCCAGTACTTC. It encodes CASSSRAGGMETQYF.

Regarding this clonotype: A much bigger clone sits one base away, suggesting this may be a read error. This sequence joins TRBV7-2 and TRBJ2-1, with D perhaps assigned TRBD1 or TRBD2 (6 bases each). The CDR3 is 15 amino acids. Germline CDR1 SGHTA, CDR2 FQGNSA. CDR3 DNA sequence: TGTGCCAGCAGAACTCGGGGATGGGGGGACAATGGGCAGTTCTTC. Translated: CASRTRGWGDNGQFF.

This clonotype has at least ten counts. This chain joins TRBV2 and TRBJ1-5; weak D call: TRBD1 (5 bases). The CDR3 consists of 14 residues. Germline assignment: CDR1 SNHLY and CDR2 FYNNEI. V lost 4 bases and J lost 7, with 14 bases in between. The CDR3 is CASSGQGLGQPQHF. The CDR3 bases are TGTGCCAGCAGTGGTCAGGGTCTGGGGCAGCCCCAGCATTTT.

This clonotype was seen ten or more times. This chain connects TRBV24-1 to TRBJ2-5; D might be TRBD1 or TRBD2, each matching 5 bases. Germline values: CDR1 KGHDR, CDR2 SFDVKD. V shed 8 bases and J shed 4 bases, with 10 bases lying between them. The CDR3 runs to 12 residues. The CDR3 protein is CATMGGGETQYF. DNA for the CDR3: TGTGCCACCATGGGTGGGGGAGAGACCCAGTACTTC.

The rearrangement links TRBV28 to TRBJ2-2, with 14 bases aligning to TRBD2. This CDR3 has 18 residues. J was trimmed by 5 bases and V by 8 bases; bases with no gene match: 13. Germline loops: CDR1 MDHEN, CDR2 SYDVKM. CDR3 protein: CASGAGLAGEVPTGELFF. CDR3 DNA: TGTGCCAGCGGAGCGGGACTAGCGGGAGAAGTCCCGACCGGGGAGCTGTTTTTT.

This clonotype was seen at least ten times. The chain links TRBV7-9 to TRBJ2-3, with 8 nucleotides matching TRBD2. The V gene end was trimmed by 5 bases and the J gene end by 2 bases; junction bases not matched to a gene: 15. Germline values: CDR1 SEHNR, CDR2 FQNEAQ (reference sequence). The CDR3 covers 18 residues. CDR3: CASSTLSGVRPPTDTQYF. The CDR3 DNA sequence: TGTGCCAGCAGCACCCTTAGCGGGGTCCGCCCCCCCACAGATACGCAGTATTTT. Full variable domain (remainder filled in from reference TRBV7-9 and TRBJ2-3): DTGVSQNPRHKITKRGQNVTFRCDPISEHNRLYWYRQTLGQGPEFLTYFQNEAQLEKSRLLSDRFSAERPKGSFSTLEIQRTEQGDSAMYLCASSTLSGVRPPTDTQYFGPGTRLTVL.

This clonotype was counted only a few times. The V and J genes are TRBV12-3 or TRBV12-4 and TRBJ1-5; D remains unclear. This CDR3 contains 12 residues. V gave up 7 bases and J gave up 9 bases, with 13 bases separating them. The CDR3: CASNRDSRPQHF. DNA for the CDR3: TGTGCCAGCAACCGGGATTCGCGGCCCCAGCATTTT.